This T cell receptor (beta chain) was documented in a study of shared clonotypes between healthy human individuals. Study at large: For every donor, three CD4 naive, three CD4 memory, two CD8 naive and one CD8 memory plates were used.

Study-wide findings and caveats: About 5% was the fraction of naive CD4 clonotypes found shared across four donors. Compared with memory subsets, naive subsets generally had larger estimated richness.

On this clone itself: Its cognate antigen is unknown.

Deep-level running was used for the assay. This table comes from immunoSEQ multiplex PCR, and its TCRdb copy is limited to in-frame clones, with some not included. The table shows around 2.1 million clones, with approximately 95% occurring only once. Trimming at V came to 2 bases and at J to 3 bases, leaving 5 bases not matched to a gene. The CDR3 totals 15 residues. From germline, CDR1 is MDHEN and CDR2 SYDVKM. The rearrangement joins TRBV28 to TRBJ1-2; TRBD1 matches 8 bases. The specimen sequenced was naive CD4+ T cells sorted from blood. Subset noted: CD45RA+ positively selected. This clonotype was sampled from a man younger than 35 in good health. The CDR3 is CASSLTPQGDYGYTF. DNA of the CDR3: TGTGCCAGCAGTTTAACCCCACAGGGGGACTATGGCTACACCTTC.